This T cell receptor (beta chain) was retrieved from a study of siplizumab effects on memory and regulatory T cells. Using immunoSEQ multiplex PCR, the repertoire was profiled, and TCRdb retains in-frame clones only, with some absent. The sample shows some 100,000 clones, less than 95% of them seen only once. Germline CDR1 is LNHNV and CDR2 is YYDKDF (reference sequence). With 4 bases clipped from V and 3 bases from J, the junction kept 4 bases outside the gene matches. CDR3 length: 15 amino acids. This clonotype was sampled from a human donor in good health. The source material was Tregs sorted from blood. The gene calls are TRBV15 and TRBJ2-2, with 8 bases matching TRBD1. As DNA, the CDR3 is TGTGCCACCAGCATGGGACAGGAACACACCGGGGAGCTGTTTTTT. It specifies CATSMGQEHTGELFF.